The sequence of this T cell receptor (beta chain) was determined in a study of blood T cell repertoires in COVID-19 (dated by TCRdb to the early 2020s). For context, the study as a whole: Samples covering the acute and convalescent phases of COVID-19 were provided by collaborators in the United States, Italy and Spain. Samples were obtained from the ongoing ImmuneRACE study (first 160 participants) and from some 1,200 subjects provided by 6 global collaborators. The prospective study material was composed of cDNA or gDNA derived from T cells, B-cell-depleted T cells, or PBMCs. A freely available public database, intended as a resource for researchers studying the immune response to SARS-CoV-2, is where the repertoires were released. The dataset comprised deeply sampled blood TCRbeta repertoires from subjects exposed to, actively infected with, or recovered from COVID-19. Sample metadata almost always included a de-identified subject ID, COVID-19 status, age in years and sex. Where available, HLA class I and class II types were obtained from metadata supplied by the sample provider rather than from assay-based typing.

Remarks on this clone: Which antigen it targets is not known. No base quality values were provided; no much bigger clone lies one nucleotide off.

Whole blood was collected in K2EDTA tubes by collaborating institutions according to the institutions' own protocols. For TCRbeta analysis, collaborators shipped samples in one of three forms: frozen whole blood, isolated PBMCs, or DNA extracted from either of those sample types. The immunoSEQ Assay, a bias-controlled multiplex PCR, was used to amplify TCRbeta CDR3 regions from genomic DNA. Regarding the original processing steps: The number of nucleated cells in each sample was estimated by amplification of reference gene primers within the assay. Sequence reads were collapsed and filtered to measure the absolute abundance of every unique TCRbeta CDR3 rearrangement. For each sample, productive Simpson clonality was calculated as the square root of Simpson's diversity index over productive rearrangements. Held by TCRdb, this immuneACCESS table contains in-frame sequences only and omits some clones. Under half of the omission traces to an unresolved V gene where checked; the cause of the rest is unknown. Clone size and the V and J calls come from that table; the DNA yielded D and trimming. Here the sample has 150,000 to 200,000 clones; 88% occur a single time. The ten largest account for about 4.2% of the sample.

The full study reports these points: The amount of clinical and demographic metadata varied by source and participant and was provided uncurated.

Spanning cysteine to phenylalanine, the CDR3 consists of 16 amino acids. Only the CDR3 part of the read is kept: 48 bases, read in frame from the first base. CDR1 and CDR2 (KGHSH, LQKENI) derive from the germline V gene. Unmatched junction bases come to 7, with V trimmed by 2 bases and J by 4 bases. The clonotype originates from a human donor in a cohort sampled during active COVID-19. The sample taken for sequencing was peripheral blood. The V and J segments used are TRBV18 and TRBJ1-4, with 7 central nucleotides matching TRBD1. This receptor carries the CDR3 CASSPSTGAINEKLFF. The nucleotide sequence is TGTGCCAGCTCACCATCCACAGGGGCTATTAATGAAAAACTGTTTTTT.